This T cell receptor (beta chain) was sequenced in a study of blood T cell repertoires in COVID-19. About the research overall: Acute and convalescent COVID-19 samples came from the United States, Italy and Spain. T cells, B-cell-depleted T cells, or PBMCs provided the cDNA or gDNA that served as material.

This clone showed up just a few times. Study processing details: Nucleated cell counts were estimated from reference gene primer amplification. Produced via immunoSEQ multiplex PCR; TCRdb's table is partial and in-frame only. The V and J calls and clone size are taken from that table; D and trimming were inferred from the DNA. The sample lists some 80,000 clones, more than 65% occurring once. This CDR3 has 16 amino acids. The germline V gene encodes CDR1 GTSNPN and CDR2 SVGIG (reference sequence). Unmatched junction bases numbered 4, after V lost 0 bases and J lost 3 bases. The clonotype originates from a woman of 80 years or more with active or convalescent COVID-19. Specimen: peripheral blood. The chain carries TRBV30 and TRBJ2-2; 10 nucleotides align to TRBD1. The CDR3 sequence: CAWSVQGTGDTGELFF. The CDR3, as DNA: TGTGCCTGGAGTGTACAAGGGACAGGGGACACCGGGGAGCTGTTTTTT.